Reported below is one T cell receptor beta chain. Its antigen is as yet unknown. This sample is drawn from a study of regulatory T cells in long-lasting Graves disease. The study, taken as a whole, reports: Sample size, which was small, may have reduced accuracy. It was in persistent disease that TRBV28, TRBJ1-2 and TRBJ2-5 were favored.

Time point indicated: newly diagnosed GD, antithyroid drugs for less than 3 months. PBMC-derived RNA was used for the TCR library. Arm-PCR of CDR3 regions with iRepertoire HTBI primers generated TCR beta libraries. A single record per CDR3 protein comes from TCRdb applying MiXCR to the multiplex PCR reads. The profile shows 300,000 to 400,000 distinct CDR3 sequences, 15% to 18% of them singletons. CDR1 is LNHDA, CDR2 SQIVND, per germline (reference sequence). This CDR3 region has 17 residues. V was shortened by 1 base and J by 1 base, with 14 bases between the two germline ends. The receptor comes from a female donor with Graves disease. The starting material was peripheral blood mononuclear cells (PBMCs), obtained at new diagnosis, from a patient treated with antithyroid drugs. This sequence joins TRBV19 and TRBJ2-1; D is possibly TRBD1 or TRBD2 (5 bases each). The CDR3 bases are TGTGCCAGTAGTATAGCCGGGGCAACCCTATCCTACAATGAGCAGTTCTTC. Translating it yields CASSIAGATLSYNEQFF.